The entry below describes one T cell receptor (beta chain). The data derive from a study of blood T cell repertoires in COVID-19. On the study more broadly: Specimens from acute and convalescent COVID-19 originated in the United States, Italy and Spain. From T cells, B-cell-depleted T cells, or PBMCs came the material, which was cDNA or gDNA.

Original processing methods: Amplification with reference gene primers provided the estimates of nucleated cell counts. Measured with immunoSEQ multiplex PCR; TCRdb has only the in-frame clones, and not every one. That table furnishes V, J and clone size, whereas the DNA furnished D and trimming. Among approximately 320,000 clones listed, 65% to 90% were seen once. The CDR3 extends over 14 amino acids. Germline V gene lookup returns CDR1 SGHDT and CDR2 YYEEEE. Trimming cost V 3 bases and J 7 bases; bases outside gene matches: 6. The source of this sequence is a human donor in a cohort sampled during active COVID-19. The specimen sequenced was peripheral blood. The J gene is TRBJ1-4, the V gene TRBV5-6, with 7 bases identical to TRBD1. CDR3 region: CASSSQGGGEKLFF. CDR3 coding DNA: TGTGCCAGCAGCTCTCAGGGGGGTGGTGAAAAACTGTTTTTT.